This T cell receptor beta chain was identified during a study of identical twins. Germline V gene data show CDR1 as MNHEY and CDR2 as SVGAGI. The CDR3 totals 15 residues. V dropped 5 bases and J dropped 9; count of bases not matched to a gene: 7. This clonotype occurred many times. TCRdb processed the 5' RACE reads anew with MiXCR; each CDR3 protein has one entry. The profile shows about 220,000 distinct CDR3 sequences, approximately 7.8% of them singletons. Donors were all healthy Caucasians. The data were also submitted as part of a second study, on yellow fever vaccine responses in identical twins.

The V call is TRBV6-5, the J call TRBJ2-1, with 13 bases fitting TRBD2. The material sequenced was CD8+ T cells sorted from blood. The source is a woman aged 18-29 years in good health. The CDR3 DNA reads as TGTGCCAGCAGTCATACTAGCGGGGGGGCAGGTGAGCAGTTCTTC. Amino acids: CASSHTSGGAGEQFF.